This T cell receptor beta chain was observed in a study of blood T cell repertoires in COVID-19. In the study overall: Material from acute and convalescent COVID-19 was sourced from the United States, Italy and Spain. From T cells, B-cell-depleted T cells, or PBMCs came the material, which was cDNA or gDNA.

Original analysis: Estimation of nucleated cell counts was performed using reference gene primer amplification. Sequencing used immunoSEQ multiplex PCR; TCRdb keeps in-frame clones, though not all of them. That table gives V, J and clone size, and the DNA gave D and trimming. The sample records approximately 90,000 clones, approximately 82% being singletons. V lost 0 bases to trimming and J lost 10 bases; unmatched junction nucleotides: 6. This CDR3 contains 15 residues. The germline CDR1 and CDR2 sequences are SGHRS and YFSETQ. This sequence joins TRBV5-1 and TRBJ1-6; 8 bases line up with TRBD1. This sequence originates from a woman aged 80 or over with acute or convalescent COVID-19. The sample taken for sequencing was peripheral blood. This CDR3 is CASSLGAGGRSPLHF. CDR3 nucleotide sequence: TGCGCCAGCAGCTTGGGGGCAGGGGGCAGGTCACCCCTCCACTTT.